These 4 T cell receptor beta chains originate from one sample sequenced in a study of identical twins. TCRdb re-analysed the 5' RACE reads in MiXCR, keeping a single row per CDR3 protein. Among around 370,000 distinct CDR3 sequences listed, about 9% were seen once. The specimen sequenced was naive T cells sorted from blood. All receptors derive from a woman between 50 and 59 years old in good health.

The V call is TRBV12-3 or TRBV12-4, the J call TRBJ1-3; the D is unclear. The CDR3 has 17 residues. Trimming removed 2 bases at V and 5 bases at J, with 19 bases between. DNA of the CDR3: TGTGCCAGCAGTTTACGAAGGGTAGGCCGGGCTAGAAACACCATATATTTT. Translation: CASSLRRVGRARNTIYF.

This clonotype was counted only a few times. The V gene is TRBV6-5, the J gene TRBJ2-1; 8 bases line up with TRBD2. V lost 0 bases and J lost 7; bases outside the gene matches: 2. The CDR3 sequence is 14 residues long. Per the germline V gene, CDR1 is MNHEY and CDR2 is SVGAGI. The CDR3 DNA is TGTGCCAGCAGTTACTCGAGCGGGAGTAATGAGCAGTTCTTC. Amino acid sequence: CASSYSSGSNEQFF.

This chain uses TRBV3-1 with TRBJ2-1; D gene uncertain. CDR3 size: 13 residues. The V end lost 0 bases, the J end lost 5 bases, and 5 bases lay between the germline ends. Germline loops: CDR1 LGHDT, CDR2 YNNKEL (reference sequence). The CDR3 DNA follows: TGTGCCAGCAGCCAAGATGCGAACAATGAGCAGTTCTTC. This codes for CASSQDANNEQFF.

The chain carries TRBV11-3 and TRBJ2-4, with no clear D. The CDR3 sequence is 13 residues long. Trimming left V 5 bases short and J 3 bases short, with 8 bases between. Germline V gene data show CDR1 as SGHNT and CDR2 as YENEEA. CDR3 protein: CASSRQDKNIQYF. As DNA, the CDR3 is TGTGCCAGCAGCCGCCAAGACAAAAACATTCAGTACTTC. Full variable domain (remainder filled in from reference TRBV11-3 and TRBJ2-4): EAGVVQSPRYKIIEKKQPVAFWCNPISGHNTLYWYLQNLGQGPELLIRYENEEAVDDSQLPKDRFSAERLKGVDSTLKIQPAELGDSAVYLCASSRQDKNIQYFGAGTRLSVL.